A selection of T cell receptor beta chains follows, all from one sample in a study of blood T cell repertoires in COVID-19. The assay was immunoSEQ multiplex PCR, and TCRdb's table has in-frame clones only and misses some. The sample includes about 260,000 clones, roughly 86% of them seen just once. The sequenced sample consisted of peripheral blood. These receptors came from a human donor in a cohort sampled during active COVID-19. CDR3s include the opening cysteine and the closing phenylalanine or tryptophan. The order of the fields is clone size, D gene, J gene, V gene, CDR3 DNA, CDR3 protein. D genes are given only for firm matches. A clone size is listed for some rows: how often the clone was seen (once, few, many), or a class if it is expanded.

many,NA,TRBJ2-1,TRBV19,TGTGCCAGTAGTATTGGCGGGTGGGCCTACAATGAGCAGTTCTTC,CASSIGGWAYNEQFF
NA,NA,TRBJ2-7,TRBV7-2,TGTGCCAGCAGCTTTCCCGGGGGGCCTAGGGAGCAGTACTTC,CASSFPGGPREQYF
NA,NA,TRBJ1-1,TRBV5-1,TGCGCCAGCAGCTCCTGGATCGGGGGGCACACTGAAGCTTTCTTT,CASSSWIGGHTEAFF
NA,TRBD2,TRBJ2-7,TRBV28,TGTGCCTCGACTAGCGGGGAAATCAACTCCTACGAGCAGTACTTC,CASTSGEINSYEQYF
NA,TRBD1,TRBJ2-7,TRBV25-1,TGTGCCAGCAGTCGGGACAGCTCCTACGAGCAGTACTTC,CASSRDSSYEQYF
NA,NA,TRBJ2-3,TRBV6-5,TGTGCCAGCAGCCAGGGCGCAGATACGCAGTATTTT,CASSQGADTQYF
NA,TRBD1,TRBJ1-2,TRBV7-9,TGTGCCAGCAGCGTGTCCGGGACAGGGGATGGCTACACCTTC,CASSVSGTGDGYTF
NA,TRBD2,TRBJ2-5,TRBV7-8,TGTGCCAGCAGCTTGATAGCGGGCCCAACCTTTTTTGAGACCCAGTACTTC,CASSLIAGPTFFETQYF
NA,TRBD1,TRBJ2-7,TRBV15,TGTGCCACCAGCAGATATAAAACAGGGGGACGCGTCGAGCAGTACTTC,CATSRYKTGGRVEQYF
once,TRBD2,TRBJ2-7,TRBV27,TGTGCCAGCAGCCCTAGCGGGAGCTACGAGCAGTACTTC,CASSPSGSYEQYF
NA,TRBD1,TRBJ2-7,TRBV27,TGTGCCAGCAGCCTGACAGGGAATAGGGCCTACGAGCAGTACTTC,CASSLTGNRAYEQYF
few,NA,TRBJ1-2,TRBV19,TGTGCCAGTACCGAAGGGGATTATAGCTATGGCTACACCTTC,CASTEGDYSYGYTF
NA,NA,TRBJ1-2,TRBV19,TGTGCCAGTAGCGTCTCACAGCCTAACTATGGCTACACCTTC,CASSVSQPNYGYTF
once,NA,TRBJ2-1,TRBV3-1/TRBV3-2,TGTGCCAGCAGCCACAAACTGGTCCCGAGCTCCTACAATGAGCAGTTCTTC,CASSHKLVPSSYNEQFF
NA,TRBD1,TRBJ1-6,TRBV15,TGTGCCACCAGCAGAAGACAGGGGGGATCACCCCTCCACTTT,CATSRRQGGSPLHF
NA,NA,TRBJ1-6,TRBV7-8,TGTGCCAGCAGCTTAGGAGCCAGCTTTAGGGGTTCACCCCTCCACTTT,CASSLGASFRGSPLHF
NA,NA,TRBJ1-1,TRBV28,TGTGCCAGCAGCGGGCGGGGCAGGACTGAAGCTTTCTTT,CASSGRGRTEAFF